The 25 T cell receptor beta chains below all came from one sample that was sequenced in a study of T cells in tuberculosis. The protocol was immunoSEQ multiplex PCR, while the TCRdb copy is restricted to in-frame clones and leaves out a portion. The data show about 36,000 clones, with 93% seen just once and approximately 7.5% held by the top ten. Material: PBMCs. The receptor set was obtained from a donor aged 10 to 29 with latent tuberculosis or without tuberculosis infection.

The chain carries TRBV5-1 and TRBJ1-5; tentatively, D is TRBD1 (6 bases). V lost 0 bases to trimming and J lost 5 bases, with 9 bases between them. Germline CDR1 is SGHRS and CDR2 is YFSETQ. The CDR3 runs to 14 residues. CDR3 protein: CASSLGRGDQPQHF. The CDR3 nucleotides read TGCGCCAGCAGCTTGGGCAGGGGAGATCAGCCCCAGCATTTT.

This clone came up once. This sequence joins TRBV9 and TRBJ1-1; D is uncertain. The CDR3 has 12 amino acids. Germline V gives CDR1 SGDLS, CDR2 YYNGEE. Trimming took off 2 bases at V and 3 bases at J, with 5 bases between the two ends. CDR3 in DNA: TGTGCCAGCAGCGTCACGGACACTGAAGCTTTCTTT. Residues: CASSVTDTEAFF.

V and J are TRBV7-6 and TRBJ1-1, with no clear D. Germline V lookup: CDR1 SGHVS, CDR2 FNYEAQ. Trimming took 4 bases from V and 0 from J, leaving 6 bases between them. The CDR3 contains 13 residues. In DNA, the CDR3 is TGTGCCAGCAGCTACCAGTTGAACACTGAAGCTTTCTTT. Residues: CASSYQLNTEAFF.

The rearrangement joins TRBV4-1 to TRBJ2-7; TRBD2 is a possible D gene (7 bases). The CDR3 is 16 residues long. V was pared by 3 bases and J by 5 bases, with 20 bases between. Germline values: CDR1 MGHRA, CDR2 YSYEKL. CDR3: CASSQGATGGWDEQYF. The CDR3 nucleotides read TGCGCCAGCAGCCAGGGGGCCACGGGGGGCTGGGACGAGCAGTACTTC.

The CDR3 is CASSETPDLANYGYTF. In nucleotides, the CDR3 is TGTGCCAGCAGTGAAACCCCGGACTTAGCTAACTATGGCTACACCTTC. The rearrangement joins TRBV6-1 to TRBJ1-2, with D hard to call. CDR3 length equals 16 residues. V was shortened by 2 bases and J by 0 bases, with 13 bases between the two germline ends. Germline lookup yields CDR1 MNHNS and CDR2 SASEGT.

This chain joins TRBV6-6 and TRBJ1-1; D may be TRBD1 (5 bases). This CDR3 is built from 15 residues. Germline V CDR1 and CDR2: MNHNY, SVGAGI (reference sequence). With 5 bases removed from V and 4 bases from J, the gap between germline ends came to 17 bases. CDR3 residues: CASSLYQGPGTEAFF. The CDR3 bases are TGTGCCAGCAGTCTATATCAGGGTCCGGGCACTGAAGCTTTCTTT.

This clone showed up just once. The chain couples TRBV5-4 to TRBJ1-2; D call uncertain. This CDR3 is 15 amino acids long. Trimming took 2 bases from V and 4 from J, leaving 15 bases between them. Germline CDR1 is SGHNT and CDR2 is YYREEE (reference sequence). The CDR3 loop is CASSLGQRLLYGYTF. DNA of the CDR3: TGTGCCAGCAGCTTAGGGCAGCGGCTACTCTATGGCTACACCTTC.

The chain is built from TRBV2 and TRBJ2-7; 11 bases line up with TRBD2. CDR3 length: 16 residues. Trimming took 8 bases from V and 3 from J; bases not matched to a gene: 12. Germline V gives CDR1 SNHLY, CDR2 FYNNEI. CDR3 sequence reads: CASGGRSGTSGYEQYF. DNA of the CDR3: TGTGCCAGCGGGGGGCGCTCGGGGACTAGCGGCTACGAGCAGTACTTC.

The J gene is TRBJ2-1, the V gene TRBV21-1; TRBD2, the D gene given by the table, was not confirmed from the DNA. TRBV21-1 is a listed pseudogene. CDR3 length: 15 amino acids. CDR3 sequence reads: CASSDSGGSYNEQFF. DNA for the CDR3: TGTGCCAGCAGCGATAGCGGGGGATCCTACAATGAGCAGTTCTTC.

This clone was observed a single time. The rearrangement joins TRBV5-6 to TRBJ2-1; 10 positions match TRBD1. Losses at the gene ends were 6 bases for V and 5 bases for J; bases not matched to a gene: 5. Germline V gene sequence: CDR1 SGHDT, CDR2 YYEEEE. This CDR3 comprises 14 residues. CDR3 residues: CASNSGTGDNEQFF. The DNA for the CDR3 is TGTGCCAGCAATTCCGGGACAGGGGACAATGAGCAGTTCTTC.

The chain recombines TRBV19 with TRBJ2-3; 10 nucleotides match TRBD1. V was clipped by 3 bases and J by 2 bases; unmatched bases: 5. The germline CDR1 and CDR2 sequences are LNHDA and SQIVND (reference sequence). The CDR3 extends over 16 amino acids. In DNA, the CDR3 is TGTGCCAGTAGTATTCTAGACAGGGGGCCCACAGATACGCAGTATTTT. Protein product: CASSILDRGPTDTQYF.

This clone occurred once. The chain recombines TRBV5-5 with TRBJ1-2; no reliable D call. Germline CDR1 is SGHKS and CDR2 is YYEKEE (reference sequence). The CDR3 totals 16 residues. The V and J ends lost 4 bases and 11 bases respectively, with 27 bases between them. Here the CDR3 reads CASSNDPHLEVPAYTF. CDR3 nucleotides: TGTGCCAGCAGCAACGACCCCCATCTAGAGGTCCCAGCTTACACCTTC.

The chain employs TRBV2 and TRBJ1-1; D perhaps matches TRBD1 (6 bases). This CDR3 contains 13 residues. Germline loops: CDR1 SNHLY, CDR2 FYNNEI. The germline V and J ends were trimmed by 5 bases and 9 bases, with 16 bases remaining between them. The CDR3 spells CASSLIRQEQAFF. The DNA of the CDR3 is TGTGCCAGCAGTCTTATCCGACAGGAGCAAGCTTTCTTT.

V is TRBV7-2 and J is TRBJ1-5, with 8 nucleotides matching TRBD1. Trimming removed 4 bases from V and 3 bases from J; junction bases left unmatched: 8. The CDR3 loop spans 16 amino acids. In germline, CDR1 is SGHTA, CDR2 FQGNSA. The CDR3 DNA reads as TGTGCCAGCAGCTCCCGGGACAGGTTGGACAATCAGCCCCAGCATTTT. It translates to CASSSRDRLDNQPQHF.

V usage is TRBV5-6 and J usage is TRBJ2-4; 9 bases are a match to TRBD2. The CDR3 extends over 17 amino acids. The germline V gene encodes CDR1 SGHDT and CDR2 YYEEEE. The J segment lost 6 bases and the V segment lost 6 bases, leaving 16 bases of the junction unmatched. The CDR3 bases are TGTGCCAGCACCTCCCCGGCGCGGGGGGGCCCTGGAAACATTCAGTACTTC. This codes for CASTSPARGGPGNIQYF.

The chain joins TRBV6-5 to TRBJ1-3; D perhaps matches TRBD1 (6 bases). Trimming stripped 2 bases from V and 4 bases from J, with 9 bases between. The CDR3 has 14 residues. CDR1 and CDR2 (germline): MNHEY, SVGAGI. CDR3 DNA sequence: TGTGCCAGCAGTTACCACAGGGAAGGAAACACCATATATTTT. Its protein is CASSYHREGNTIYF.

The chain carries TRBV7-9 and TRBJ2-1; 7 positions match TRBD1. Losses at the gene ends were 1 base for V and 9 bases for J; bases not matched to a gene: 6. This CDR3 comprises 14 residues. CDR1 SEHNR and CDR2 FQNEAQ come from the germline V gene (reference sequence). CDR3 sequence: CASSLGTGDIEQFF. For the CDR3, the DNA is TGTGCCAGCAGCTTAGGCACAGGGGATATTGAGCAGTTCTTC.

This clone was picked up a small number of times. V gene TRBV19 combines with J gene TRBJ1-5; TRBD1 aligns across 8 bases. Losses at the gene ends were 7 bases for V and 8 bases for J; bases not matched to a gene: 13. The CDR3 is 15 amino acids. Germline V lookup: CDR1 LNHDA, CDR2 SQIVND (reference sequence). The CDR3 DNA follows: TGTGCCAGTAACCCTGGGACAGGCGAATTTAAGCCCCAGCATTTT. This codes for CASNPGTGEFKPQHF.

The CDR3 sequence is CASSLGPSGNTIYF. As DNA, the CDR3 is TGCGCCAGCAGCCTTGGCCCCTCTGGAAACACCATATATTTT. This rearrangement joins TRBV4-1 to TRBJ1-3; D remains unclear. V lost 4 bases to trimming and J lost 0 bases, with 7 bases between them. In germline, CDR1 is MGHRA, CDR2 YSYEKL. This CDR3 is built from 14 residues.

The chain joins TRBV5-1 to TRBJ1-4, with D tentatively TRBD1 (5 bases). The CDR3 extends over 15 amino acids. The V end lost 4 bases, the J end lost 4 bases, and 14 bases lay between the germline ends. Germline CDR1 reads SGHRS; CDR2 reads YFSETQ. CDR3 loop: CASSRQGLGNEKLFF. The CDR3 DNA is TGCGCCAGCAGCCGTCAGGGTTTAGGTAATGAAAAACTGTTTTTT.

Concerning this clone: An end of the junction does not agree with germline; a read error may underlie this. The chain carries TRBV6-1 and TRBJ1-5; D ambiguous. Germline CDR1 reads MNHNS; CDR2 reads SASEGT. The length of the CDR3 is 11 residues. CDR3 sequence (DNA): TGTGCCAGCAGTAGGACTCATTTGAAGAATTTT. It translates to CASSRTHLKNF.

The chain joins TRBV27 to TRBJ2-2; 8 bases are a match to TRBD1. V was pared by 5 bases and J by 3 bases, with 8 bases of the junction left unmatched. The CDR3 covers 16 residues. Germline CDR1 MNHEY, CDR2 SMNVEV (reference sequence). The DNA of the CDR3 is TGTGCCAGCAGTCCGCAGGGGGCGAAGGACACCGGGGAGCTGTTTTTT. Its translation: CASSPQGAKDTGELFF.

The genes are TRBV27 and TRBJ1-1; 8 nucleotides match TRBD1. J lost 5 bases, V lost 4 bases, and 6 bases had no gene match. This CDR3 has 14 amino acids. Germline CDR1 is MNHEY and CDR2 is SMNVEV (reference sequence). The CDR3 reads CASSWTGFLTEAFF. The CDR3 DNA reads as TGTGCCAGCAGTTGGACAGGGTTCCTAACTGAAGCTTTCTTT.

This clone was found once. This chain uses TRBV21-1 with TRBJ2-1; TRBD2 is the table's D call and was not checked against the DNA. TRBV21-1 is a pseudogene segment. The CDR3 consists of 16 residues. The CDR3 spells CASSNGTPSSYNEQFF. The DNA of the CDR3 is TGTGCCAGCAGCAACGGGACTCCCAGCTCCTACAATGAGCAGTTCTTC.

This clone was recorded once. This chain joins TRBV9 and TRBJ1-2, with D possibly TRBD1 on 6 matching bases. Germline lookup yields CDR1 SGDLS and CDR2 YYNGEE. The CDR3 totals 14 residues. V gave up 2 bases and J gave up 7 bases, with 15 bases separating them. The CDR3 spells CASSVGLGGFGYTF. The CDR3 coding sequence is TGTGCCAGCAGCGTCGGCCTTGGGGGCTTTGGCTACACCTTC.